This T cell receptor beta chain came from a study of blood T cell repertoires in COVID-19. Turning to the study itself: Samples representing acute and convalescent COVID-19 were sourced from the United States, Italy and Spain. The cDNA or gDNA used as material had been derived from T cells, B-cell-depleted T cells, or PBMCs.

V lost 6 bases, J lost 1 base, and 7 bases stayed unmatched. The V gene's germline CDR1 is SQVTM and CDR2 ANQGSEA. The length of the CDR3 is 15 residues. In the original workflow: It was from reference gene primer amplification that nucleated cell counts were estimated. Produced via immunoSEQ multiplex PCR; TCRdb's table is partial and in-frame only. Clone size and the V and J calls come from that table; the DNA yielded D and trimming. Of hundreds of thousands of clones in the sample, less than 90% are singletons; the top ten hold about a sixth. The sample taken for sequencing was peripheral blood. V usage is TRBV29-1 and J usage is TRBJ2-4; TRBD1 agrees at 9 bases. The source is an elderly woman with active or convalescent COVID-19. The CDR3 reads CSVVTGGLAKNIQYF. DNA of the CDR3: TGCAGCGTGGTGACAGGGGGGCTGGCCAAAAACATTCAGTACTTC.